These T cell receptor beta chains were read from a single sample in a study of regulatory T cells in long-lasting Graves disease. TCRdb reprocessed the multiplex PCR reads with MiXCR, giving one entry per CDR3 protein. The sample lists hundreds of thousands of distinct CDR3 sequences; around 17% were seen once. The same sample was also used in a study of T cells in Graves' hyperthyroidism and ophthalmopathy.

Sequencing was performed on peripheral blood mononuclear cells (PBMCs), taken at new diagnosis, from a patient treated with antithyroid drugs. All receptors come from a woman aged 25 to 39 with Graves disease. The CDR3 runs from the conserved cysteine through the conserved F or W. The D gene is left open where the match is weak. The listing skips clone size in some rows; elsewhere it reads once, few, many or a size class.

v_call,d_call,cdr3_length,j_call,clone_size,cdr3_nt,cdr3_aa
TRBV28,TRBD2,16,TRBJ2-3,few,TGTGCCAGCAGTTACTCCCGAGCGGGGGGCACAGATACGCAGTATTTT,CASSYSRAGGTDTQYF
TRBV19,TRBD1,14,TRBJ1-1,many,TGTGCCAGTACGAAAGACAGGGGGCAATCTGAAGCTTTCTTT,CASTKDRGQSEAFF
TRBV20-1,TRBD2,12,TRBJ2-7,few,TGCAGTGCTAGAGTAGCGGGGTACGAGCAGTACTTC,CSARVAGYEQYF
TRBV7-2,TRBD1,14,TRBJ2-7,many,TGTGCCAGCAGCGGGGGACGACAGGGGAACGAGCAGTACTTC,CASSGGRQGNEQYF
TRBV28,NA,15,TRBJ2-1,many,TGTGCCAGCAGCTTAGCTCCACAGCCCTACAATGAGCAGTTCTTC,CASSLAPQPYNEQFF
TRBV5-6,NA,16,TRBJ2-1,many,TGTGCCAGCAGCCCGCCGACCGGGAGCTCCTACAATGAGCAGTTCTTC,CASSPPTGSSYNEQFF
TRBV7-9,NA,12,TRBJ2-7,few,TGTGCCAGCAGCTTTGAGCCCTACGAGCAGTACTTC,CASSFEPYEQYF
TRBV20-1,NA,13,TRBJ1-1,many,TGCAGTGCTAGAGAGGGTTTATTCACTGAAGCTTTCTTT,CSAREGLFTEAFF
TRBV28,NA,13,TRBJ2-7,few,TGTGCCAGCGCTATGGGCAGGGTGGGCGAGCAGTACTTC,CASAMGRVGEQYF
TRBV5-1,NA,15,TRBJ1-3,NA,TGCGCCAGCAGCTTACCAGACATGACTGGAAACACCATATATTTT,CASSLPDMTGNTIYF
TRBV7-9,NA,15,TRBJ1-1,NA,TGTGCCAGCAGCTCTCCGGGCCGCGGGAGGACTGAAGCTTTCTTT,CASSSPGRGRTEAFF
TRBV20-1,TRBD1,14,TRBJ2-3,many,TGCAGTGCGCTCAGACCCAGGGGGCGAGATACGCAGTATTTT,CSALRPRGRDTQYF
TRBV28,TRBD1,15,TRBJ1-2,many,TGTGCCAGCAGGGTGGACAGGGTGGCTAACTATGGCTACACCTTC,CASRVDRVANYGYTF
TRBV6-1,NA,15,TRBJ1-1,many,TGTGCCAGCAGGGTCCGTAGGGGGACCAACACTGAAGCTTTCTTT,CASRVRRGTNTEAFF
TRBV9,NA,14,TRBJ2-6,NA,TGTGCCAGCAGGGGGGCTTATGGGGCCAACGTCCTGACTTTC,CASRGAYGANVLTF
TRBV6-5,TRBD1,15,TRBJ1-2,NA,TGTGCCAGCAGTTCCCCGGGACAGGGGGCACGAGGCTACACCTTC,CASSSPGQGARGYTF
TRBV7-9,NA,16,TRBJ1-6,NA,TGTGCCAGCAGCACCACAGGGCCTGTTGGTAATTCACCCCTCCACTTT,CASSTTGPVGNSPLHF
TRBV28,NA,14,TRBJ1-1,NA,TGTGCCAGCAGTTCCCCGGGCCCCTTCACTGAAGCTTTCTTT,CASSSPGPFTEAFF
TRBV6-2/TRBV6-3,TRBD1,15,TRBJ2-1,NA,TGTGCCAGCAGTTTAAGGGACAGGGGGCTCGGTGAGCAGTTCTTC,CASSLRDRGLGEQFF
TRBV18,TRBD2,15,TRBJ2-7,NA,TGTGCCAGCTCACCCGGAATTGGCGGGAGGGGCGAGCAGTACTTC,CASSPGIGGRGEQYF
TRBV20-1,TRBD1,14,TRBJ2-2,few,TGCAGTGCTTGGACAGGGCAAAACACCGGGGAGCTGTTTTTT,CSAWTGQNTGELFF
TRBV5-1,NA,14,TRBJ1-1,few,TGCGCCAGCAGCACTCAACCAGGGAACACTGAAGCTTTCTTT,CASSTQPGNTEAFF
TRBV5-5,TRBD1,14,TRBJ1-2,few,TGTGCCAGCAGCCCCGGCGGGACAGCACATGGCTACACCTTC,CASSPGGTAHGYTF
TRBV6-1,NA,16,TRBJ1-2,few,TGTGCCAGCAGGACGCCAGGGCTGGCCAATAACTATGGCTACACCTTC,CASRTPGLANNYGYTF
TRBV9,NA,15,TRBJ2-2,NA,TGTGCCAGCAACTCGTTGCTAGCGTGGGGCGGGGAGCTGTTTTTT,CASNSLLAWGGELFF
TRBV18,TRBD1,12,TRBJ1-1,NA,TGTGCCAGCCCAGGACAGGGGACTGAAGCTTTCTTT,CASPGQGTEAFF